Listed below are T cell receptor beta chains from one sample, sequenced in a study of CD8+ T cells in alopecia areata. Method: immunoSEQ multiplex PCR; TCRdb's copy keeps in-frame clones and lacks some. The data show 100,000 to 150,000 clones, with approximately 49% seen just once and approximately 19% held by the top ten. The sample consisted of CD8+ T cells sorted from blood, taken at week 0. All receptors derive from a human donor with alopecia areata. CDR3s include the opening cysteine and the closing phenylalanine or tryptophan.

j_call	v_call	cdr3_aa
TRBJ1-1	TRBV27	CASSSPGGNTEAFF
TRBJ2-1	TRBV5-4	CASSPLGPANNEQFF
TRBJ1-2	TRBV5-6	CASSRILGGRGYTF
TRBJ2-2	TRBV29-1	CSVGQGAGELFF
TRBJ1-4	TRBV2	CASSEALNEKLFF
TRBJ1-5	TRBV5-6	CASSLAGGNQPQHF
TRBJ1-4	TRBV7-2	CASSLSGTDWKGPNEKLFF
TRBJ1-5	TRBV4-1	CASSQAGGFQPQHF
TRBJ1-2	TRBV29-1	CSVEDPDRGYGYTF
TRBJ1-6	TRBV5-1	CASSLDLGYNSPLHF
TRBJ2-1	TRBV27	CATRDLPNEQFF
TRBJ2-2	TRBV7-9	CASRTTVNTGELFF
TRBJ2-3	TRBV4-2	CASGSGTTHTDTQYF
TRBJ1-2	TRBV20-1	CSAREEYGYTF
TRBJ1-2	TRBV9	CASSVGAGLTYGYTF
TRBJ1-1	TRBV10-3	CAISSRDTEAFF
TRBJ1-3	TRBV9	CASSDDRNTIYF
TRBJ2-5	TRBV23-1	CASTGGRRETQYF
TRBJ1-1	TRBV7-9	CASSPRGEVTEAFF
TRBJ2-1	TRBV4-1	CASSPRERGLDEQFF
TRBJ1-6	TRBV9	CASSVGRGISPLHF
TRBJ2-1	TRBV5-1	CASSGGHPSSYNEQFF
TRBJ2-3	TRBV27	CASSWVEGTDTQYF
TRBJ2-7	TRBV29-1	CSVVGSTYEQYF
TRBJ2-5	TRBV9	CASSYGGEETQYF
TRBJ2-1	TRBV18	CASSPLKGRGSGNEQFF
TRBJ2-7	TRBV27	CASSLGQSYEQYF
TRBJ2-7	TRBV18	CASSPDDNEQYF
TRBJ2-1	TRBV11-2	CASSVLGGRTYNEQFF
TRBJ1-2	TRBV7-2	CASSPPFIRSGHGYTF
TRBJ2-7	TRBV6-5	CASSPTGEAYEQYF
TRBJ2-5	TRBV6-5	CASSLQSAGQETQYF
TRBJ1-1	TRBV19	CASSVRSGSTEAFF
TRBJ2-5	TRBV27	CASSTSQETQYF
TRBJ2-1	TRBV9	CASSPSAYNEQFF
TRBJ2-7	TRBV7-9	CASNPPTGSYEQYF
TRBJ2-7	TRBV27	CASSLYYSYEQYF
TRBJ1-6	TRBV9	CASSGGDNSPLHF
TRBJ2-4	TRBV13	CASSLRKRAKNIQYF
TRBJ2-7	TRBV7-9	CASSLAYAYEQYF
TRBJ1-5	TRBV10-2	CASSDWEEPSRPQHF
TRBJ1-1	TRBV15	CATTEGGNTEAFF
TRBJ2-7	TRBV13	CASSFLAGSYEQYF
TRBJ1-5	TRBV30	CAWSRDNNQPQHF
TRBJ1-5	TRBV4-1	CASSQAQGHQPQHF
TRBJ1-5	TRBV2	CASSDFGGSSSNQPQHF